A single T cell receptor beta chain is shown here with its context. The target antigen is unknown. This CDR3 has 13 amino acids. V was shortened by 2 bases and J by 4 bases, with 9 bases between the two germline ends. CDR1 and CDR2 (germline): MNHEY, SMNVEV (reference sequence). These data belong to a study of OX40 agonist ivuxolimab in advanced cancers. Clones were sequenced by immunoSEQ multiplex PCR, and TCRdb holds only the in-frame ones, with some missing. The sample carries about 21,000 clones, about 83% recorded once. Findings and limits, study-wide: Low normalized clonal expansion also occurred in some nonresponding patients. Relative to CD4+ cells, CD8+ T cells on average had more expanded clones.

The V gene is TRBV27, the J gene TRBJ2-7; the D is unclear. The material sequenced was CD4+ or CD8+ T cells sorted from blood, taken in a trial of the OX40 agonist ivuxolimab. The origin of this receptor is an adult with an advanced solid tumor such as melanoma, head and neck, liver or kidney cancer. CDR3 DNA: TGTGCCAGCAGTTTACCTGGCCGATACGAGCAGTACTTC. It specifies CASSLPGRYEQYF.